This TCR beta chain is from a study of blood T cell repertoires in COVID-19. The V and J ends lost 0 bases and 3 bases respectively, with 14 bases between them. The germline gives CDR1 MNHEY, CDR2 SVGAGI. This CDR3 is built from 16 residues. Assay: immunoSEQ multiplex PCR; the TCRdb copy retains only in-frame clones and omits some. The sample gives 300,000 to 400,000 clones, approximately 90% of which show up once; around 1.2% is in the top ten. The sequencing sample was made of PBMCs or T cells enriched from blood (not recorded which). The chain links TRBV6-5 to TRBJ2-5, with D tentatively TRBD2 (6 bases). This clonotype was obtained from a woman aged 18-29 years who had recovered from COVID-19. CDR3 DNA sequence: TGTGCCAGCAGTTACTCTGGATTCGGGGGTAAAGAGACCCAGTACTTC. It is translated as CASSYSGFGGKETQYF.